The 10 T cell receptor beta chains below all came from one sample that was sequenced in a study of blood T cell repertoires in COVID-19. The table came from immunoSEQ multiplex PCR; TCRdb's copy has only in-frame clones and leaves some out. The sample contains about 120,000 clones, 75% to 90% of which appear only once. Sequences were obtained from peripheral blood. These receptors all stem from a woman in her thirties or forties with acute or convalescent COVID-19.

This clone has just one count. The chain links TRBV30 to TRBJ2-6; TRBD1 might be the D (6 bases). The V end lost 5 bases, the J end lost 2 bases, and 10 bases lay between the germline ends. Germline CDR1 and CDR2: GTSNPN and SVGIG (reference sequence). The CDR3 is 14 amino acids. The DNA of the CDR3 is TGTGCCTGGGATGAGGGGGCTGGGGCCAACGTCCTGACTTTC. This gives the protein CAWDEGAGANVLTF.

The genes are TRBV7-9 and TRBJ1-6; D remains unclear. The length of the CDR3 is 11 residues. The V gene lost 5 bases and the J gene lost 8 bases, with 4 bases spanning the gap. Germline V lookup: CDR1 SEHNR, CDR2 FQNEAQ (reference sequence). CDR3 DNA sequence: TGTGCCAGCAGCCGCGATTCACCCCTCCACTTT. Amino acids: CASSRDSPLHF. Variable domain in full (rest from reference TRBV7-9 and TRBJ1-6): DTGVSQNPRHKITKRGQNVTFRCDPISEHNRLYWYRQTLGQGPEFLTYFQNEAQLEKSRLLSDRFSAERPKGSFSTLEIQRTEQGDSAMYLCASSRDSPLHFGNGTRLTVT.

The rearrangement joins TRBV3-1 (or the pseudogene TRBV3-2) to TRBJ1-3, with a tentative D call TRBD1 (6 bases). The CDR3 has 14 residues. V gave up 4 bases and J gave up 4 bases, with 11 bases separating them. Per the germline V gene, CDR1 is LGHDT and CDR2 is YNNKEL (reference sequence). In DNA form, the CDR3 reads TGTGCCAGCAGCCCCCGAGACAGGGGAAACACCATATATTTT. Its protein product is CASSPRDRGNTIYF.

The V and J genes are TRBV19 and TRBJ1-2; no clear D. From germline, CDR1 is LNHDA and CDR2 SQIVND (reference sequence). V dropped 3 bases and J dropped 6 bases, with 11 bases sitting between them. The CDR3 consists of 13 residues. CDR3: CASSISLGDGYTF. In DNA form, the CDR3 reads TGTGCCAGTAGTATCTCGCTAGGCGATGGCTACACCTTC. The full variable domain, its missing parts supplied by reference TRBV19 and TRBJ1-2, is DGGITQSPKYLFRKEGQNVTLSCEQNLNHDAMYWYRQDPGQGLRLIYYSQIVNDFQKGDIAEGYSVSREKKESFPLTVTSAQKNPTAFYLCASSISLGDGYTFGSGTRLTVV.

The genes are TRBV24-1 and TRBJ2-2, with 9 bases matching TRBD1. Per germline, CDR1 KGHDR and CDR2 SFDVKD. This CDR3 spans 16 amino acids. Trimming took 4 bases from V and 5 from J; bases not matched to a gene: 7. This CDR3 is CATSETGGSGTGELFF. The CDR3 DNA is TGTGCCACCAGTGAGACAGGGGGGTCGGGTACCGGGGAGCTGTTTTTT.

The sample holds one count of this clone. The chain employs TRBV27 and TRBJ1-6; TRBD1 agrees at 7 bases. The V segment lost 5 bases and the J segment 0 bases; nucleotides outside the gene matches: 7. The CDR3 runs 17 residues. Germline V gene lookup returns CDR1 MNHEY and CDR2 SMNVEV (reference sequence). CDR3 in DNA: TGTGCCAGCAGTGCTGACAGGGAACGCTCCTATAATTCACCCCTCCACTTT. This sequence encodes CASSADRERSYNSPLHF.

This chain uses TRBV5-4 with TRBJ1-1; 10 nucleotides line up with TRBD1. Trimming removed 0 bases from V and 0 bases from J; junction bases left unmatched: 8. The CDR3 sequence is 18 residues long. From germline, CDR1 is SGHNT and CDR2 YYREEE (reference sequence). The CDR3, as DNA: TGTGCCAGCAGCTTGGCCAGGGACAGGGGCCCTCTGAACACTGAAGCTTTCTTT. Amino acids: CASSLARDRGPLNTEAFF.

V and J are TRBV5-4 and TRBJ2-7; no definite D call. Trimming took off 4 bases at V and 2 bases at J, with 13 bases between the two ends. The CDR3 loop spans 14 amino acids. Germline CDR1 reads SGHNT; CDR2 reads YYREEE (reference sequence). CDR3 sequence: CASSLDLATYEQYF. The CDR3 DNA follows: TGTGCCAGCAGCCTAGACTTGGCGACCTACGAGCAGTACTTC.

The rearrangement joins TRBV6-5 to TRBJ1-2; 9 positions agree with TRBD1. The ends lost 0 bases at V and 7 bases at J; junction bases unmatched: 6. Germline V gene lookup returns CDR1 MNHEY and CDR2 SVGAGI. This CDR3 comprises 15 residues. CDR3 DNA: TGTGCCAGCAGTTACTCGGGACAGGGCATTAGTGGCTACACCTTC. Protein: CASSYSGQGISGYTF.

This chain connects TRBV6-5 to TRBJ2-1; 7 bases are a match to TRBD1. The CDR3 spans 13 residues. Losses at the gene ends were 2 bases for V and 16 bases for J; bases not matched to a gene: 11. Per the germline V gene, CDR1 is MNHEY and CDR2 is SVGAGI. The CDR3 DNA sequence: TGTGCCAGCAGTTACGCAGGGACAGATGGATTTTTCTTC. This encodes CASSYAGTDGFFF.